Detailed here is one TCR beta chain. What it binds is unknown. This sample is drawn from a study of OX40 agonist ivuxolimab in advanced cancers. Background on the study: The mean age was approximately 60 years, ranging from about 23 to 79, with around four fifths of participants male.

Findings and limits, study-wide: Among the lowest peripheral clonal expansion occurred in 0.1-3.0 mg/kg partial responders. Within 6 weeks, CD4+ and CD8+ blood T cells expanded clonally at 0.1 to 3.0 mg/kg.

The germline V and J ends were trimmed by 5 bases and 0 bases, with 20 bases remaining between them. From germline, CDR1 is SGHAT and CDR2 FQNNGV. This CDR3 is built from 18 residues. Method: immunoSEQ multiplex PCR; TCRdb's copy keeps in-frame clones and lacks some. The sample has roughly 44,000 clones; 75% to 90% are singletons. Sequenced material: CD4+ or CD8+ T cells sorted from blood, taken in a trial of the OX40 agonist ivuxolimab. The sequence was obtained from an adult with an advanced solid tumor such as melanoma, head and neck, liver or kidney cancer. The chain carries TRBV11-2 and TRBJ2-1; D is unclear. The CDR3 here is CASSQRPVTASSYNEQFF. CDR3 nucleotides: TGTGCCAGCAGCCAACGACCTGTCACCGCAAGCTCCTACAATGAGCAGTTCTTC.